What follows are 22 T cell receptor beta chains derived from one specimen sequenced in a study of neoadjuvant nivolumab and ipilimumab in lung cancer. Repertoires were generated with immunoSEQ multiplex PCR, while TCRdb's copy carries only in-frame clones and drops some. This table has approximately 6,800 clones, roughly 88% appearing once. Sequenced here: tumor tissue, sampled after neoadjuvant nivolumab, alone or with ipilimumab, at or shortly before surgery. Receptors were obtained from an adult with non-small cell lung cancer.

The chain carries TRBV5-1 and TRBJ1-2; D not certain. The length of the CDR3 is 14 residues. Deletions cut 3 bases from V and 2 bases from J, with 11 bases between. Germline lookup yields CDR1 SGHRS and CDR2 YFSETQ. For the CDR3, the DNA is TGCGCCAGCAGCTCAACGATAGAAAACTATGGCTACACCTTC. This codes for CASSSTIENYGYTF.

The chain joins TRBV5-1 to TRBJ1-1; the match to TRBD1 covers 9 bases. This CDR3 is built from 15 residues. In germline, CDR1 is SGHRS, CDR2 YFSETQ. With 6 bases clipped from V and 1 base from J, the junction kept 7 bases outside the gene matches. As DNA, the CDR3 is TGCGCCAGCATGACCGGGACAGGGTCGAACACTGAAGCTTTCTTT. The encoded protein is CASMTGTGSNTEAFF. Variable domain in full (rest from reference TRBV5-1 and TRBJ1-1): KAGVTQTPRYLIKTRGQQVTLSCSPISGHRSVSWYQQTPGQGLQFLFEYFSETQRNKGNFPGRFSGRQFSNSRSEMNVSTLELGDSALYLCASMTGTGSNTEAFFGQGTRLTVV.

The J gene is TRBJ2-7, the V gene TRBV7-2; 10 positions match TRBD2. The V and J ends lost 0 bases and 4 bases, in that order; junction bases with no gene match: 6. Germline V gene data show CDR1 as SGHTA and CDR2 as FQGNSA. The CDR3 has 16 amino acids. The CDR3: CASSLAASGGAYEQYF. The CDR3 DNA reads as TGTGCCAGCAGCTTAGCAGCCAGCGGGGGGGCTTACGAGCAGTACTTC.

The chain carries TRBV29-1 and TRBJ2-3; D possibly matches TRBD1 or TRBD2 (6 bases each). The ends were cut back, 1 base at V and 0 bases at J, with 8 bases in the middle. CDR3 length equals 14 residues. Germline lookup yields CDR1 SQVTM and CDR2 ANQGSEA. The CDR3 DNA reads TGCAGCGTTGAAGCGGGGGCTAGCACAGATACGCAGTATTTT. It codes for CSVEAGASTDTQYF.

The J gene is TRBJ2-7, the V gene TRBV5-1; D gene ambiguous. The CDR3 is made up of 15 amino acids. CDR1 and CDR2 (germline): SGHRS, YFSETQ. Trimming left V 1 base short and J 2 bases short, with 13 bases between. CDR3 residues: CASSLSVGITYEQYF. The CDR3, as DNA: TGCGCCAGCAGCTTGAGCGTGGGCATTACCTACGAGCAGTACTTC.

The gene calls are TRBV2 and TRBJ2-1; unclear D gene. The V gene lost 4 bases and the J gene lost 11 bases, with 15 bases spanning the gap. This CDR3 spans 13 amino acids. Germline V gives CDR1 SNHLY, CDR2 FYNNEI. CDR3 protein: CASSVDAMVQQFF. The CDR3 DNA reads TGTGCCAGCAGTGTCGACGCCATGGTTCAGCAGTTCTTC.

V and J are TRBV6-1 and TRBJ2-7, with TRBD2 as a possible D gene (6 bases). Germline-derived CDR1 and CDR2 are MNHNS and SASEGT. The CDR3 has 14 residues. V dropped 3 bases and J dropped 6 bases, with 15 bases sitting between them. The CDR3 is CASSEGLGQVEQYF. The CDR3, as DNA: TGTGCCAGCAGTGAGGGACTTGGCCAAGTCGAGCAGTACTTC.

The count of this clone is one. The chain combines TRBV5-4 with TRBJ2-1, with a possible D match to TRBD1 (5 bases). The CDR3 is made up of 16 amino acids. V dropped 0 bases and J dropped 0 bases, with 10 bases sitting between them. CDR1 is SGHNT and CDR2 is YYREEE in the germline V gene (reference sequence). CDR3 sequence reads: CASSLEQVSSYNEQFF. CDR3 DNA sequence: TGTGCCAGCAGCTTGGAACAGGTCAGCTCCTACAATGAGCAGTTCTTC.

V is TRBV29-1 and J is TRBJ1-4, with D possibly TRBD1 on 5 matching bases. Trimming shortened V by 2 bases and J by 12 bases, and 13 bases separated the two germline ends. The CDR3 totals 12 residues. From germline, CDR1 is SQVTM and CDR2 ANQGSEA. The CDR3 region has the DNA TGCAGCGTTGAAAAAAGGGCAGGGCAACTGTTTTTT. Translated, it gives CSVEKRAGQLFF.

The CDR3 here is CASSILAGGKETQYF. The CDR3 bases are TGTGCCAGTAGTATTCTAGCGGGGGGGAAAGAGACCCAGTACTTC. The chain couples TRBV19 to TRBJ2-5; 12 nucleotides match TRBD2. Germline V gene data show CDR1 as LNHDA and CDR2 as SQIVND (reference sequence). After removal of 3 bases from V and 3 bases from J, the junction contained 2 bases not matched to a gene. This CDR3 comprises 15 residues.

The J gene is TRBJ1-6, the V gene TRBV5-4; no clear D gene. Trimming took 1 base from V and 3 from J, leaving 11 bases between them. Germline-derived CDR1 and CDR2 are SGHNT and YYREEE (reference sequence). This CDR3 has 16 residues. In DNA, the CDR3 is TGTGCCAGCAGCTTGTGGCAAGCGGGCTATAATTCACCCCTCCACTTT. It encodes CASSLWQAGYNSPLHF.

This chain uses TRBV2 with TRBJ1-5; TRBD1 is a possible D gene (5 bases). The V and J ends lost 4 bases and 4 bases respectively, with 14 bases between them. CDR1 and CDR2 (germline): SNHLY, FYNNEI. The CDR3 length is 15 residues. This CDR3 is CASSATGPVNQPQHF. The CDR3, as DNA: TGTGCCAGCAGTGCAACAGGTCCGGTTAATCAGCCCCAGCATTTT.

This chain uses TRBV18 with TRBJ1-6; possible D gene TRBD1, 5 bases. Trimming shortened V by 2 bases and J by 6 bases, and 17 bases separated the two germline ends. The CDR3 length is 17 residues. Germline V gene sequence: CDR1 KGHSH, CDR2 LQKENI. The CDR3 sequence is CASSPVRRQGGNSPLHF. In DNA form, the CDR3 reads TGTGCCAGCTCACCAGTTCGAAGGCAGGGCGGTAATTCACCCCTCCACTTT.

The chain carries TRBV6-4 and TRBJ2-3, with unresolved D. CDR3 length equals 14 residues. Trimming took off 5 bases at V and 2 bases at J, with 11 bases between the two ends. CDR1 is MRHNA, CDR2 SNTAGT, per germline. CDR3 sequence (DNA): TGTGCCAGCAGTTTACAAGGAGACACAGATACGCAGTATTTT. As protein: CASSLQGDTDTQYF.

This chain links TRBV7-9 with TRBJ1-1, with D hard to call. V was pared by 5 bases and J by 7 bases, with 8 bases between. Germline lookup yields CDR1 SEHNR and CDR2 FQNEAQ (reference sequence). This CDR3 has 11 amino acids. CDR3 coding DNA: TGTGCCAGCAGCCCCCTCATTGAAGCTTTCTTT. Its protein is CASSPLIEAFF. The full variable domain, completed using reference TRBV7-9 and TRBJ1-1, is DTGVSQNPRHKITKRGQNVTFRCDPISEHNRLYWYRQTLGQGPEFLTYFQNEAQLEKSRLLSDRFSAERPKGSFSTLEIQRTEQGDSAMYLCASSPLIEAFFGQGTRLTVV.

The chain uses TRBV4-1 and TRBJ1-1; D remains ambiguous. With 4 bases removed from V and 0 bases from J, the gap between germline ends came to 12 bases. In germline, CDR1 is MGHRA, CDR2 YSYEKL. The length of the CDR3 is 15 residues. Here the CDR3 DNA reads TGCGCCAGCAGCCTCCGGGCCGACGTGAACACTGAAGCTTTCTTT. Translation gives CASSLRADVNTEAFF.

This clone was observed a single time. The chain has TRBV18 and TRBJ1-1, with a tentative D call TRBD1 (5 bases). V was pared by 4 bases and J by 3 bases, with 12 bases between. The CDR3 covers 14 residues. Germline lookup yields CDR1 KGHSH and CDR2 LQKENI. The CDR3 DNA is TGTGCCAGCTCACTTTCAGAGGGGTACACTGAAGCTTTCTTT. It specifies CASSLSEGYTEAFF.

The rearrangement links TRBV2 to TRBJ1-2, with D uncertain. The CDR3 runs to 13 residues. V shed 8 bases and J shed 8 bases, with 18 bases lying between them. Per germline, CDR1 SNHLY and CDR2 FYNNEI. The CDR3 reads CASPEDKGGGYTF. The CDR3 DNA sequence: TGTGCCAGCCCCGAAGATAAGGGCGGGGGCTACACCTTC.

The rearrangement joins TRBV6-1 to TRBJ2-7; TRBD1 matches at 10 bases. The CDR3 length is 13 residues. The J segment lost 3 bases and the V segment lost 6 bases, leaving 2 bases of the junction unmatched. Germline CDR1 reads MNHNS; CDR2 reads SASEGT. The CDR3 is CASRGTGVYEQYF. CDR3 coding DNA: TGTGCCAGCAGGGGGACAGGGGTCTACGAGCAGTACTTC.

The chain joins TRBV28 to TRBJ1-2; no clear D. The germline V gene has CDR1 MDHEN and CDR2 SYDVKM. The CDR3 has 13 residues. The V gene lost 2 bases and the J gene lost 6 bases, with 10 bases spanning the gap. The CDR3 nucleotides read TGTGCCAGCAGTTTAGGTGGCCCGAATGGCTACACCTTC. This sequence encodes CASSLGGPNGYTF.

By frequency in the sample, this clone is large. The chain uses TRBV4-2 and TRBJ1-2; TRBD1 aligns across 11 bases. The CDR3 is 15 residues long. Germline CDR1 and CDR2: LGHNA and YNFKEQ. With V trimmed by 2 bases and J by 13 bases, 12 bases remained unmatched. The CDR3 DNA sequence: TGTGCCAGCAGCCAAACGGACAGGGGGCGCTCGGAGGGCACCTTC. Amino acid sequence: CASSQTDRGRSEGTF.

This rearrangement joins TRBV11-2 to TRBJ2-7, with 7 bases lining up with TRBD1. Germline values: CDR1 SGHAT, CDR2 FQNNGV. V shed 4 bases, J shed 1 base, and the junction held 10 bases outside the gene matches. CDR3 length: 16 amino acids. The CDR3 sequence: CASSSMRQGISYEQYF. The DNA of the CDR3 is TGTGCCAGCAGCTCCATGCGACAGGGTATTTCCTACGAGCAGTACTTC.